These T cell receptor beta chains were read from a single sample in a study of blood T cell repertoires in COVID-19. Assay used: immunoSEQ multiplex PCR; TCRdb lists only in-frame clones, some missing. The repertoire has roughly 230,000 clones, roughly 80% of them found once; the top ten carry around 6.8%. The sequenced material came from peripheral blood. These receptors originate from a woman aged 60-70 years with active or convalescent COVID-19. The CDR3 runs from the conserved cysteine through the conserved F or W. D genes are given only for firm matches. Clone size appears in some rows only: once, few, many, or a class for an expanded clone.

CDR3: CASSRQGMNTEAFF
DNA: TGTGCCAGCTCGCGACAGGGGATGAACACTGAAGCTTTCTTT
J: TRBJ1-1
D: TRBD1
size: few
V: TRBV18

CDR3: CASSQQLDRGRRKLFF
DNA: TGTGCCAGCAGCCAACAGCTAGACAGGGGGCGTCGAAAACTGTTTTTT
J: TRBJ1-4
D: TRBD1
size: -
V: TRBV14

CDR3: CASGGLADTDTQYF
DNA: TGTGCCAGCGGGGGACTAGCGGACACAGATACGCAGTATTTT
J: TRBJ2-3
D: TRBD2
size: -
V: TRBV6-5

CDR3: CASSGTSASYNEQFF
DNA: TGCGCCAGCAGTGGGACTAGCGCTTCCTACAATGAGCAGTTCTTC
J: TRBJ2-1
D: TRBD2
size: -
V: TRBV10-2

CDR3: CASSGAGREFADTQYF
DNA: TGTGCCAGCAGTGGGGCGGGGCGGGAGTTCGCAGATACGCAGTATTTT
J: TRBJ2-3
D: TRBD2
size: -
V: TRBV27

CDR3: CASSYRGTQYF
DNA: TGTGCCAGCAGTTACCGAGGGACCCAGTACTTC
J: TRBJ2-5
D: -
size: -
V: TRBV6-5

CDR3: CASSVTDRVVYNEQFF
DNA: TGTGCCAGCAGCGTAACCGACAGGGTGGTCTACAATGAGCAGTTCTTC
J: TRBJ2-1
D: TRBD1
size: -
V: TRBV9

CDR3: CASKKGENTGELFF
DNA: TGTGCCAGCAAAAAAGGAGAGAACACCGGGGAGCTGTTTTTT
J: TRBJ2-2
D: -
size: -
V: TRBV9

CDR3: CASSLTAGGDTQYF
DNA: TGCGCCAGCAGCTTGACGGCAGGCGGGGATACGCAGTATTTT
J: TRBJ2-3
D: -
size: -
V: TRBV5-1

CDR3: CASSREGGGYTF
DNA: TGCGCCAGCAGCCGAGAGGGGGGTGGCTACACCTTC
J: TRBJ1-2
D: -
size: -
V: TRBV4-1

CDR3: CASSYKDLATYEQYF
DNA: TGTGCCAGCAGTTACAAGGACTTAGCGACCTACGAGCAGTACTTC
J: TRBJ2-7
D: -
size: -
V: TRBV6-5

CDR3: CASSSYYRSSGNTIYF
DNA: TGTGCCAGCAGTTCATATTACAGAAGCTCTGGAAACACCATATATTTT
J: TRBJ1-3
D: -
size: -
V: TRBV28

CDR3: CASSRLAGAPGELFF
DNA: TGTGCCAGCAGCCGTCTAGCGGGAGCCCCCGGGGAGCTGTTTTTT
J: TRBJ2-2
D: TRBD2
size: -
V: TRBV14

CDR3: CAWIPWDRNGEKLFF
DNA: TGTGCCTGGATTCCTTGGGACAGGAATGGGGAAAAACTGTTTTTT
J: TRBJ1-4
D: TRBD1
size: -
V: TRBV30

CDR3: CASSWTGGSSYEQYF
DNA: TGTGCCAGCAGCTGGACGGGGGGGAGCTCCTACGAGCAGTACTTC
J: TRBJ2-7
D: TRBD2
size: -
V: TRBV5-5

CDR3: CASSQEGRIGELFF
DNA: TGCGCCAGCAGCCAAGAGGGGCGAATCGGGGAGCTGTTTTTT
J: TRBJ2-2
D: -
size: -
V: TRBV4-1

CDR3: CASSETDRGVSQPQHF
DNA: TGTGCCAGCAGTGAGACGGACAGGGGAGTTTCTCAGCCCCAGCATTTT
J: TRBJ1-5
D: TRBD1
size: few
V: TRBV6-1

CDR3: CASSVDGKRATNEKLFF
DNA: TGTGCCAGCAGTGTCGACGGCAAGCGGGCAACTAATGAAAAACTGTTTTTT
J: TRBJ1-4
D: -
size: -
V: TRBV2

CDR3: CASGRGETQYF
DNA: TGTGCTAGTGGCCGCGGGGAGACCCAGTACTTC
J: TRBJ2-5
D: -
size: -
V: TRBV12-5

CDR3: CASSILGAGTTEAFF
DNA: TGTGCCAGTAGTATATTAGGGGCAGGGACTACTGAAGCTTTCTTT
J: TRBJ1-1
D: -
size: few
V: TRBV19

CDR3: CASSNRDRAAQYF
DNA: TGTGCCAGCAGCAACCGGGACAGGGCTGCGCAGTACTTC
J: TRBJ2-7
D: TRBD1
size: -
V: TRBV27

CDR3: CSAMEAYEQYF
DNA: TGCAGTGCTATGGAGGCCTACGAGCAGTACTTC
J: TRBJ2-7
D: -
size: few
V: TRBV20-1

CDR3: CASSFGLAADTQYF
DNA: TGTGCCAGCAGTTTTGGACTAGCGGCAGATACGCAGTATTTT
J: TRBJ2-3
D: TRBD2
size: -
V: TRBV4-2

CDR3: CASERDRGSGGYTF
DNA: TGTGCCAGCGAAAGGGACAGGGGTTCTGGTGGCTACACCTTC
J: TRBJ1-2
D: TRBD1
size: -
V: TRBV2

CDR3: CSVVEYRAYEQYF
DNA: TGCAGCGTTGTTGAATACAGGGCCTACGAGCAGTACTTC
J: TRBJ2-7
D: -
size: -
V: TRBV29-1

CDR3: CASSLRGPEAFF
DNA: TGTGCCAGCAGCCTACGAGGGCCTGAAGCTTTCTTT
J: TRBJ1-1
D: -
size: few
V: TRBV11-2

CDR3: CAWSDFYNQPQHF
DNA: TGTGCCTGGAGTGATTTCTACAATCAGCCCCAGCATTTT
J: TRBJ1-5
D: -
size: -
V: TRBV30

CDR3: CASRRVSSASPLHF
DNA: TGTGCCAGCAGGAGGGTTTCTAGCGCTTCACCCCTCCACTTT
J: TRBJ1-6
D: -
size: -
V: TRBV28

CDR3: CASSLDSTHNEQFF
DNA: TGTGCCAGCAGCTTAGATTCTACCCACAATGAGCAGTTCTTC
J: TRBJ2-1
D: -
size: -
V: TRBV11-2

CDR3: CASSLDRGNSPLHF
DNA: TGTGCCAGCAGCCTAGACAGGGGCAATTCACCCCTCCACTTT
J: TRBJ1-6
D: TRBD1
size: -
V: TRBV11-2

CDR3: CASSVVAGGRETQYF
DNA: TGTGCCAGCAGCGTAGTGGCGGGGGGAAGAGAGACCCAGTACTTC
J: TRBJ2-5
D: TRBD2
size: -
V: TRBV9

CDR3: CSVALWTGGAHYGYTF
DNA: TGCAGCGTTGCCCTTTGGACAGGGGGCGCACACTATGGCTACACCTTC
J: TRBJ1-2
D: TRBD1
size: -
V: TRBV29-1

CDR3: CASSSGQGETQYF
DNA: TGTGCCAGCAGCTCAGGACAGGGAGAGACCCAGTACTTC
J: TRBJ2-5
D: TRBD1
size: -
V: TRBV9

CDR3: CASSYDSGPNYGYTF
DNA: TGTGCCAGCAGTTATGACAGTGGGCCTAACTATGGCTACACCTTC
J: TRBJ1-2
D: -
size: -
V: TRBV6-5

CDR3: CASSFGGNTEAFF
DNA: TGTGCCAGCAGTTTTGGAGGGAACACTGAAGCTTTCTTT
J: TRBJ1-1
D: -
size: -
V: TRBV27